This note documents a single TCR beta chain sequence. Time point meaning: peripheral blood 6 weeks after treatment start. This sample stems from a study of PD-L1 blockade in urothelial cancer. Repertoires were generated with immunoSEQ multiplex PCR, while TCRdb's copy carries only in-frame clones and drops some. Of 41,000 or so clones listed, about 88% were seen once; the top ten hold roughly 2.5%. The CDR3 contains 14 residues. V was cut by 3 bases and J by 6 bases, with 11 bases left in between. Germline V gene lookup returns CDR1 LNHNV and CDR2 YYDKDF (reference sequence). V and J are TRBV15 and TRBJ1-4; maybe TRBD1 (5 bases). This receptor was taken from a man in his 70s with urothelial cancer. Source: PBMCs, taken around atezolizumab (anti-PD-L1) treatment. CDR3 loop: CATSRLTGDEKLFF. CDR3 in DNA: TGTGCCACCAGCAGGCTCACAGGTGATGAAAAACTGTTTTTT.